Listed here are 19 T cell receptor beta chains from one sample, sequenced in a study of T-cell reconstitution after alpha-beta-depleted transplantation in children. It was with unique molecular identifiers that the TCRbeta library was prepared. MiXCR was run by TCRdb on the PCR reads, yielding one entry per CDR3 protein. The data contain roughly 670,000 distinct CDR3 sequences, 13% of them singletons. Sequenced here: PBMCs, sampled before TCRalphabeta/CD19-depleted stem cell transplant. The receptors were gathered from a girl aged 2 to 10 with congenital amegakaryocytic thrombocytopenia, due to receive a stem cell transplant.

This clonotype has only a few counts. Written as DNA, the CDR3 is TGTGCCAGCAGCACCTCCGGGACGTACCGAGTCGCAGATACGCAGTATTTT. It specifies CASSTSGTYRVADTQYF. The genes are TRBV7-3 and TRBJ2-3; D is tentatively TRBD1 or TRBD2 (5 bases each). CDR3 length equals 17 residues. Trimming cost V 5 bases and J 4 bases, with 22 bases left between them. The germline V gene has CDR1 SGHTA and CDR2 FQGTGA.

This clonotype was observed many times. The chain recombines TRBV5-1 with TRBJ2-1; D not resolved. From germline, CDR1 is SGHRS and CDR2 YFSETQ. CDR3 length equals 14 residues. Trimming stripped 2 bases from V and 5 bases from J, with 11 bases between. For the CDR3, the DNA is TGCGCCAGCAGCTTCTCGACAAGCAACAATGAGCAGTTCTTC. This translates into CASSFSTSNNEQFF.

This clonotype was seen a few times. The chain uses TRBV10-3 and TRBJ1-2; 10 bases are shared with TRBD1. Per germline, CDR1 ENHRY and CDR2 SYGVKD. V lost 4 bases and J lost 0; bases outside the gene matches: 2. This CDR3 comprises 15 residues. Written as DNA, the CDR3 is TGTGCCATCAGTGGGACAGGGGGGTCTAACTATGGCTACACCTTC. Encoded protein: CAISGTGGSNYGYTF.

This clonotype was recorded a few times. CDR3 nucleotides: TGCAGTGCTCCCCAGTCTCTCACTGAAGCTTTCTTT. Its translation: CSAPQSLTEAFF. The genes are TRBV20-1 and TRBJ1-1; no firm D call. Germline CDR1 DFQATT, CDR2 SNEGSKA (reference sequence). The CDR3 contains 12 residues. V was pared by 5 bases and J by 4 bases, with 11 bases between.

The chain recombines TRBV7-3 with TRBJ2-7, with TRBD2 matching over 7 bases. In germline, CDR1 is SGHTA, CDR2 FQGTGA. The V and J ends lost 4 bases and 3 bases, in that order; junction bases with no gene match: 12. This CDR3 is 16 amino acids long. In nucleotides, the CDR3 is TGTGCCAGCAGCTCCTACCTAGCGGAAGGGATCTACGAGCAGTACTTC. Its protein product is CASSSYLAEGIYEQYF.

About this clonotype: The junction departs from germline at one end; a sequencing error may be responsible. The chain employs TRBV15 and TRBJ2-1; no clear D gene. The germline V gene encodes CDR1 LNHNV and CDR2 YYDKDF (reference sequence). This CDR3 spans 14 amino acids. The DNA for the CDR3 is TGTGCCACCAGCAGAGATTCCCCTTCCAATGAGCAGCTCTTC. This gives the protein CATSRDSPSNEQLF.

A remark on this clonotype: This may be a read error, as it is one base from a much larger clone. This chain links TRBV20-1 with TRBJ2-1; 8 nucleotides align to TRBD2. The germline V gene has CDR1 DFQATT and CDR2 SNEGSKA (reference sequence). There are 17 residues in the CDR3. The DNA of the CDR3 is TGCTGTGCTAGAGAACCTGGGGCGGGAGGATCTATAGATGAGCAGTTCTTC. This sequence encodes CCAREPGAGGSIDEQFF.

This clonotype was found a few times. V gene TRBV12-3 or TRBV12-4 combines with J gene TRBJ2-7; D is ambiguous. V lost 6 bases, J lost 6 bases, and 12 bases lay in between. CDR3 size: 12 residues. The CDR3 DNA reads TGTGCCAGCAGCCCTGATTCATCCGAGCAGTACTTC. Its translation: CASSPDSSEQYF.

This clonotype was counted ten times or more. The chain links TRBV5-1 to TRBJ2-3, with 8 bases lining up with TRBD2. Looked up from germline, CDR1 is SGHRS and CDR2 is YFSETQ. Germline trimming cut 3 bases from V and 3 bases from J; bases unmatched to any gene: 9. This CDR3 comprises 16 residues. The CDR3 loop reads CASSSGLAVFTDTQYF. The DNA for the CDR3 is TGCGCCAGCAGCTCCGGACTAGCAGTTTTTACAGATACGCAGTATTTT. Full variable domain (remainder filled in from reference TRBV5-1 and TRBJ2-3): KAGVTQTPRYLIKTRGQQVTLSCSPISGHRSVSWYQQTPGQGLQFLFEYFSETQRNKGNFPGRFSGRQFSNSRSEMNVSTLELGDSALYLCASSSGLAVFTDTQYFGPGTRLTVL.

There are a few counts of this clonotype. The chain's CDR3 is CASSLGVGSSGTDTQYF. The CDR3 nucleotides read TGCGCCAGCAGCTTGGGAGTCGGGAGCAGTGGCACAGATACGCAGTATTTT. V usage is TRBV5-1 and J usage is TRBJ2-3, with D perhaps TRBD2 (6 bases). Germline V gene sequence: CDR1 SGHRS, CDR2 YFSETQ. Between the trimmed V and J ends, which lost 0 bases and 1 base, there was a span of 15 bases. This CDR3 comprises 17 residues.

This clonotype was detected only a few times. This sequence joins TRBV25-1 and TRBJ2-1; D might be TRBD2 (5 bases). CDR1 is MGHDK and CDR2 is SYGVNS in the germline V gene. CDR3 length: 17 amino acids. Trimming removed 3 bases at V and 0 bases at J, with 15 bases between. This CDR3 is CASSEAPGGSSYNEQFF. In nucleotides, the CDR3 is TGTGCCAGCAGTGAGGCCCCAGGAGGTAGCTCCTACAATGAGCAGTTCTTC. The whole variable domain, filled in from reference TRBV25-1 and TRBJ2-1, reads EADIYQTPRYLVIGTGKKITLECSQTMGHDKMYWYQQDPGMELHLIHYSYGVNSTEKGDLSSESTVSRIRTEHFPLTLESARPSHTSQYLCASSEAPGGSSYNEQFFGPGTRLTVL.

This clonotype has only a few counts. The gene calls are TRBV5-1 and TRBJ2-7; tentative D call: TRBD1 (6 bases). Trimming stripped 4 bases from V and 3 bases from J, with 14 bases between. Germline assignment: CDR1 SGHRS and CDR2 YFSETQ. The length of the CDR3 is 14 residues. CDR3 sequence (DNA): TGCGCCAGCAGCGCATCACAGGGTTTCTACGAGCAGTACTTC. This sequence encodes CASSASQGFYEQYF.

The rearrangement links TRBV25-1 to TRBJ1-1; 9 bases map to TRBD1. V shed 3 bases, J shed 11 bases, and the junction held 16 bases outside the gene matches. CDR3 length equals 16 residues. Germline loops: CDR1 MGHDK, CDR2 SYGVNS. This CDR3 reads CASSDQGQGFPPEAFF. The CDR3 DNA sequence: TGTGCCAGCAGTGACCAGGGACAGGGCTTCCCTCCAGAGGCTTTCTTT. Based on the CDR3 plus reference TRBV25-1 and TRBJ1-1, the full variable domain is EADIYQTPRYLVIGTGKKITLECSQTMGHDKMYWYQQDPGMELHLIHYSYGVNSTEKGDLSSESTVSRIRTEHFPLTLESARPSHTSQYLCASSDQGQGFPPEAFFGQGTRLTVV.

This clonotype was observed a handful of times. This chain joins TRBV7-8 and TRBJ2-3, with TRBD1 identical over 8 bases. With V trimmed by 3 bases and J by 11 bases, 10 bases remained unmatched. Germline CDR1 is SGHVS and CDR2 is FQNEAQ. This CDR3 has 14 amino acids. CDR3 residues: CASSFETGVSVQYF. The CDR3 DNA reads as TGTGCCAGCAGCTTCGAGACAGGGGTTTCGGTGCAGTATTTT.

This clonotype was observed many times. J is TRBJ2-2 and V is TRBV20-1; a possible D gene is TRBD2 (6 bases). Germline loops: CDR1 DFQATT, CDR2 SNEGSKA (reference sequence). Trimming removed 2 bases at V and 5 bases at J, with 18 bases between. The CDR3 has 16 amino acids. The chain's CDR3 is CSARLPTSSRTGELFF. The CDR3, as DNA: TGCAGTGCTAGACTACCGACTAGTAGTCGGACCGGGGAGCTGTTTTTT.

The table lists this clonotype with many counts. The genes are TRBV12-3 or TRBV12-4 and TRBJ2-1, with D tentatively TRBD1 (6 bases). The CDR3 is 13 residues long. Trimming shortened V by 3 bases and J by 9 bases, and 12 bases separated the two germline ends. CDR3 amino acids: CASSFSGVREQFF. The CDR3 DNA is TGTGCCAGCAGTTTTTCAGGGGTCCGTGAGCAGTTCTTC.

The V call is TRBV29-1, the J call TRBJ2-1; 12 bases are a match to TRBD2. This CDR3 has 13 residues. Germline V gene sequence: CDR1 SQVTM, CDR2 ANQGSEA. J was trimmed by 6 bases and V by 6 bases; bases with no gene match: 3. CDR3 coding DNA: TGCAGCGTCCCGGGACTAGCGGGCAATGAGCAGTTCTTC. It translates to CSVPGLAGNEQFF.

This clonotype has at least ten counts. The V call is TRBV20-1, the J call TRBJ2-2, with D maybe TRBD1 (6 bases). V dropped 4 bases and J dropped 3 bases, with 18 bases sitting between them. The CDR3 runs to 16 residues. The V gene's germline CDR1 is DFQATT and CDR2 SNEGSKA (reference sequence). The CDR3 DNA reads TGCAGTGCTACTTCCTTTCGCAGGGGATACACCGGGGAGCTGTTTTTT. Protein product: CSATSFRRGYTGELFF.

This clonotype was recorded many times. The chain employs TRBV3-1 and TRBJ2-5, with TRBD2 identical over 8 bases. This CDR3 region has 16 residues. The germline CDR1 and CDR2 sequences are LGHDT and YNNKEL (reference sequence). Trimming at V came to 1 base and at J to 4 bases, leaving 8 bases not matched to a gene. In DNA, the CDR3 is TGTGCCAGCAGCCAAGTCCGGGGGGGCCACAGAGAGACCCAGTACTTC. Its protein is CASSQVRGGHRETQYF.